These 7 T cell receptor beta chains share one sample of origin, sequenced in a study of T cells in women clearing cervical HPV infection. Repertoires were generated with immunoSEQ multiplex PCR, while TCRdb's copy carries only in-frame clones and drops some. The sample includes 21,000 or so clones. Sequences were obtained from blood buffy coat. The receptors derive from a woman aged 18-70 years with a cervical HPV16 infection that either progressed to CIN3+ or cleared (not recorded which).

Measured by frequency, this clone is medium-sized. Coverage ceases 3 residues before the CDR3 finishes, and the germline J gene fills in the end. The chain employs TRBV18 and TRBJ2-3, with TRBD2 matching over 7 bases. This CDR3 comprises 14 residues. Per germline, CDR1 KGHSH and CDR2 LQKENI. V shed 2 bases, J shed 6 bases, and the junction held 5 bases outside the gene matches. CDR3 amino acids: CASSPTTSFDTQYF. The sequenced part of the CDR3 DNA is TGTGCCAGCTCACCAACGACTAGCTTCGATACG. Full variable domain (rest looked up from reference TRBV18 and TRBJ2-3): NAGVMQNPRHLVRRRGQEARLRCSPMKGHSHVYWYRQLPEEGLKFMVYLQKENIIDESGMPKERFSAEFPKEGPSILRIQQVVRGDSAAYFCASSPTTSFDTQYFGPGTRLTVL.

Details on this clone: With the read ending 3 residues before the CDR3 end, the germline J gene is used to fill in that end. The chain carries TRBV10-1 and TRBJ1-1; a possible D gene is TRBD1 (6 bases). The CDR3 runs 15 residues. Germline V gene lookup returns CDR1 WNHNN and CDR2 SYGVQD (reference sequence). V dropped 2 bases and J dropped 5 bases, with 15 bases sitting between them. The CDR3 loop reads CASSELQTGGTEAFF. CDR3 DNA (partial): TGCGCCAGCAGTGAGCTACAGACAGGTGGGACTGAA.

On this clone itself: The CDR3 extends 3 residues past the end of the read, so its final part is completed from the germline J gene. The J gene is TRBJ2-7, the V gene TRBV7-9; D remains ambiguous. Trimming pared 4 bases from V and 5 bases from J, leaving 15 bases between. The CDR3 runs to 14 residues. Germline CDR1 SEHNR, CDR2 FQNEAQ (reference sequence). The CDR3 bases that were read are TGTGCCAGCAGCTCACCACTCGCGCCCCACGAG. This codes for CASSSPLAPHE. The whole CDR3 region reads CASSSPLAPHEQYF.

On this clone itself: The read halts 3 residues ahead of the CDR3 end, with the missing end drawn from the germline J gene. The rearrangement uses TRBV5-1 and TRBJ2-7; 9 bases match TRBD1. This CDR3 is built from 15 residues. Germline assignment: CDR1 SGHRS and CDR2 YFSETQ. V dropped 4 bases and J dropped 4; count of bases not matched to a gene: 9. The part of the CDR3 DNA that was read is TGCGCCAGCAGCCCCTCGACAGGGGGTCCGTACGAG. Its protein is CASSPSTGGPYE. The CDR3 in its entirety is CASSPSTGGPYEQYF.

A note on this clone: The read ends 3 residues early relative to the CDR3; the germline J gene fills the gap. The gene calls are TRBV2 and TRBJ2-3; 7 positions match TRBD2. With 4 bases clipped from V and 2 bases from J, the junction kept 3 bases outside the gene matches. CDR1 SNHLY and CDR2 FYNNEI come from the germline V gene. There are 14 residues in the CDR3. CDR3 DNA (partial): TGTGCCAGCAGTGGGGACTACCCCACAGATACG. Protein: CASSGDYPTDT. The CDR3 as a whole reads CASSGDYPTDTQYF.

To note about this clone: The read ends 3 residues shy of where the CDR3 ends; the end is completed using the germline J gene. The rearrangement uses TRBV4-2 and TRBJ1-6, with 9 bases lining up with TRBD1. The CDR3 covers 19 residues. CDR1 and CDR2 (germline): LGHNA, YNFKEQ. The V segment lost 0 bases and the J segment 0 bases; nucleotides outside the gene matches: 6. Partial CDR3 DNA: TGTGCCAGCAGCCAAGATTTTGGGACAGGGAGCTCCTATAATTCACCC. Amino acid sequence: CASSQDFGTGSSYNSP. The entire CDR3 protein is CASSQDFGTGSSYNSPLHF.

On this clone: The read terminates 3 residues before the CDR3 end, so the remaining end is supplied by the germline J gene. V and J are TRBV6-1 and TRBJ1-2, with D possibly being TRBD1 (5 bases). Per germline, CDR1 MNHNS and CDR2 SASEGT. The CDR3 contains 14 residues. CDR3 DNA (partial): TGTGCCAGCAGTGAAGGATATGGGGCAGATACC. It yields the protein CASSEGYGADT. The CDR3 as a whole reads CASSEGYGADTYTF.